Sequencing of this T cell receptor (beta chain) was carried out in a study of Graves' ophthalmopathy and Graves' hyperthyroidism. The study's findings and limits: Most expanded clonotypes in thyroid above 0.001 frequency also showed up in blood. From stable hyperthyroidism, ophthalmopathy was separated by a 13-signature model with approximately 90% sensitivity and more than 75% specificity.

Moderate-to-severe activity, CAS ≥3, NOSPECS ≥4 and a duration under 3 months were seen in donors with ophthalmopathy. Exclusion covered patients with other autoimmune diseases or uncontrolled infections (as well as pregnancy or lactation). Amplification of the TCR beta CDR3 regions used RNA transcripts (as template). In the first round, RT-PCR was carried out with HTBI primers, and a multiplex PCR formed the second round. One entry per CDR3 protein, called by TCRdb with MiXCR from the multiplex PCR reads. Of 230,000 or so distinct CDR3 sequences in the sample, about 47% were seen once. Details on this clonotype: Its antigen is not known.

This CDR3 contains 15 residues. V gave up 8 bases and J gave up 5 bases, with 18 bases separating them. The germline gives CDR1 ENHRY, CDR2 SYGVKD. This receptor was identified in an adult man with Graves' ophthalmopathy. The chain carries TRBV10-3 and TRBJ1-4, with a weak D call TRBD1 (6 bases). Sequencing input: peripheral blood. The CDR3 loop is CAISEGGAENEKLFF. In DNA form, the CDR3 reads TGTGCCATCTCGGAGGGGGGGGCGGAAAATGAAAAACTGTTTTTT.